The entry below gives a single TCR beta chain sequence along with its context. The data are from a study of blood T cell repertoires in COVID-19. In the original workflow: Quantification of nucleated cells was approximated via reference gene primer amplification. Only in-frame clones appear in the TCRdb table, and some are missing; sequencing was by immunoSEQ multiplex PCR. That table is the source of V, J and clone size, and D and trimming were worked out from the DNA. The sample yields approximately 170,000 clones, 75% to 90% seen once. Sequencing was done on a sample of peripheral blood. The clonotype comes from a man aged 25-40 years with acute or convalescent COVID-19.

In nucleotides, the CDR3 is TGTGCCAGCAGTTCTGGACAGACGAACACCGGGGAGCTGTTTTTT. Amino acid sequence: CASSSGQTNTGELFF. The chain employs TRBV28 and TRBJ2-2, with D possibly TRBD1 on 6 matching bases. The germline V and J ends were trimmed by 4 bases and 0 bases, with 9 bases remaining between them. The germline gives CDR1 MDHEN, CDR2 SYDVKM. The CDR3 contains 15 residues.